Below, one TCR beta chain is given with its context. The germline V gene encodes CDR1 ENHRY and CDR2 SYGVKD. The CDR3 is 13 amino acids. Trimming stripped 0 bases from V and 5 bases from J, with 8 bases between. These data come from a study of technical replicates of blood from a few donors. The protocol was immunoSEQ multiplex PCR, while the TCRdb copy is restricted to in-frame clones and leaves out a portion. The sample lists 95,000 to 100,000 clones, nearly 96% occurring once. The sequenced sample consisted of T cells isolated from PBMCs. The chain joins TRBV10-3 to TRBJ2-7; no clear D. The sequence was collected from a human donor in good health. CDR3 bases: TGTGCCATCAGTGAGTCGAGTCTTCACGAGCAGTACTTC. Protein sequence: CAISESSLHEQYF.